The 30 T cell receptor beta chains below were found in one sample sequenced in a study of shared clonotypes between healthy human individuals (dated by TCRdb to the early 2020s). The protocol used for the library was the immunoSEQ multiplex PCR assay. In TCRdb, the immuneACCESS table is reduced to in-frame sequences with V and J assigned. These tables do not hold every clone; where another copy was compared, an unresolved V gene accounts for under half, and the others remain unexplained. This sample has 600,000 to 800,000 clones in its table, and approximately 77% of those were observed once. The leading ten clones occupy around 1.7% of the sample. Input material: memory CD4+ T cells sorted from blood. The cell subset or site label corresponds to: CD45RA-negative fraction. The source is a woman in her twenties or thirties in good health.

The chain uses TRBV18 and TRBJ1-3, with no clear D. CDR1 KGHSH and CDR2 LQKENI come from the germline V gene. Trimming took off 4 bases at V and 0 bases at J, with 7 bases between the two ends. The CDR3 length is 14 residues. The CDR3 protein is CASSLQDSGNTIYF. CDR3 DNA sequence: TGTGCCAGCTCACTGCAGGACTCTGGAAACACCATATATTTT.

This chain connects TRBV6-1 to TRBJ1-5; D is uncertain. The CDR3 totals 12 residues. V was clipped by 11 bases and J by 3 bases, with 11 bases between them. Per the germline V gene, CDR1 is MNHNS and CDR2 is SASEGT. The CDR3 reads CACGRANQPQHF. CDR3 DNA: TGTGCCTGTGGTAGGGCCAATCAGCCCCAGCATTTT.

The V and J genes are TRBV2 and TRBJ1-1; D is possibly TRBD1 (5 bases). Germline-derived CDR1 and CDR2 are SNHLY and FYNNEI. V lost 6 bases and J 4 bases, leaving 15 bases between the germline ends. The CDR3 totals 14 residues. The CDR3 reads CASSKTGAVTEAFF. CDR3 DNA sequence: TGTGCCAGCAGCAAAACCGGGGCCGTCACTGAAGCTTTCTTT.

The rearrangement links TRBV5-1 to TRBJ2-7; 12 positions agree with TRBD1. Germline trimming cut 7 bases from V and 6 bases from J; bases unmatched to any gene: 8. The CDR3 sequence is 14 residues long. Germline loops: CDR1 SGHRS, CDR2 YFSETQ. CDR3 DNA: TGCGCCAGCCAAAGAGGGACAGGGGGCAGCGAGCAGTACTTC. Protein product: CASQRGTGGSEQYF.

The rearrangement joins TRBV6-1 to TRBJ1-2; 9 positions agree with TRBD1. This CDR3 is built from 14 residues. Germline values: CDR1 MNHNS, CDR2 SASEGT. V was pared by 6 bases and J by 7 bases, with 9 bases of the junction left unmatched. CDR3 in DNA: TGTGCCAGCAGCCCCGGACAGGGGCTGGGTGGCTACACCTTC. It specifies CASSPGQGLGGYTF.

The chain employs TRBV2 and TRBJ2-1; 9 bases fit TRBD2. The V gene's germline CDR1 is SNHLY and CDR2 FYNNEI. The CDR3 extends over 15 amino acids. The trim removed 7 bases at V and 4 bases at J, leaving 8 bases unmatched. Here the CDR3 reads CASTEQTSGYNEQFF. The CDR3 bases are TGTGCCAGCACTGAGCAGACTAGCGGTTACAATGAGCAGTTCTTC.

A few counts support this clone. CDR3 sequence: CASSMGLAGVGGETQYF. In nucleotides, the CDR3 is TGTGCCAGCAGCATGGGACTAGCGGGAGTAGGAGGAGAGACCCAGTACTTC. The V call is TRBV7-8, the J call TRBJ2-5, with TRBD2 matching 14 bases. The ends lost 5 bases at V and 4 bases at J; junction bases unmatched: 9. The germline V gene encodes CDR1 SGHVS and CDR2 FQNEAQ. The length of the CDR3 is 17 residues.

This clone has at least ten counts. This sequence joins TRBV5-1 and TRBJ1-5, with TRBD1 identical over 8 bases. Trimming at V came to 4 bases and at J to 4 bases, leaving 13 bases not matched to a gene. This CDR3 comprises 17 residues. The V gene's germline CDR1 is SGHRS and CDR2 YFSETQ. DNA for the CDR3: TGCGCCAGCAGCATGGTAACCAGGGGGCGTAGAAATCAGCCCCAGCATTTT. Translated, it gives CASSMVTRGRRNQPQHF.

This clone turned up a few times. Other nucleotide sequences from this sample produce the same CDR3. The genes are TRBV27 and TRBJ2-2, with unresolved D. Trimming took off 6 bases at V and 2 bases at J, with 4 bases between the two ends. This CDR3 comprises 12 residues. CDR1 and CDR2 (germline): MNHEY, SMNVEV (reference sequence). The chain's CDR3 is CASSSNTGELFF. The CDR3 DNA follows: TGTGCCAGCAGCTCTAACACCGGGGAGCTGTTTTTT.

The chain recombines TRBV20-1 with TRBJ2-4; a weak D match, TRBD1 (6 bases). This CDR3 is 11 amino acids long. The germline V gene has CDR1 DFQATT and CDR2 SNEGSKA (reference sequence). The ends were cut back, 7 bases at V and 4 bases at J, with 8 bases in the middle. The CDR3 DNA reads TGCAGTGATGGACAGAAAAACATTCAGTACTTC. Its protein is CSDGQKNIQYF.

A single count supports this clone. The chain has TRBV15 and TRBJ2-1; D is possibly TRBD2 (6 bases). The CDR3 contains 15 residues. CDR1 is LNHNV, CDR2 YYDKDF, per germline (reference sequence). V lost 4 bases to trimming and J lost 7 bases, with 17 bases between them. The DNA of the CDR3 is TGTGCCACCAGCAATGCAGGAGGGCCCTCTAATGAGCAGTTCTTC. Its translation: CATSNAGGPSNEQFF. The variable domain in full, completed from reference TRBV15 and TRBJ2-1, reads DAMVIQNPRYQVTQFGKPVTLSCSQTLNHNVMYWYQQKSSQAPKLLFHYYDKDFNNEADTPDNFQSRRPNTSFCFLDIRSPGLGDTAMYLCATSNAGGPSNEQFFGPGTRLTVL.

This clone occurred many times. The chain carries TRBV4-1 and TRBJ1-1, with 9 positions matching TRBD1. This CDR3 is 16 amino acids long. The germline V gene encodes CDR1 MGHRA and CDR2 YSYEKL. V shed 0 bases and J 5 bases; nucleotides not matched to a gene: 7. In nucleotides, the CDR3 is TGCGCCAGCAGCCAAGATAGTAACAGGGGGCAAACTGAAGCTTTCTTT. Its protein is CASSQDSNRGQTEAFF.

The chain has TRBV27 and TRBJ2-3; no firm D call. V lost 3 bases, J lost 8 bases, and 15 bases lay in between. CDR1 MNHEY and CDR2 SMNVEV come from the germline V gene (reference sequence). The CDR3 runs 14 residues. The CDR3 sequence: CASSFLSGAGTQYF. The DNA for the CDR3 is TGTGCCAGCAGTTTCCTTTCGGGTGCTGGTACGCAGTATTTT.

This clone showed up just once. A much larger clone differs by one base, so this may be a read error. The chain links TRBV28 to TRBJ2-1; a weak D match, TRBD1 (6 bases). This CDR3 spans 15 amino acids. Deletions cut 5 bases from V and 0 bases from J, with 11 bases between. Germline V lookup: CDR1 MDHEN, CDR2 SYDVKM. CDR3 sequence (DNA): TGTGCCAGCAGTATCGGGACAAACTCCTACAATGAGCAGTTCTTC. This codes for CASSIGTNSYNEQFF.

This chain links TRBV14 with TRBJ2-5, with a tentative D call TRBD2 (6 bases). This CDR3 contains 18 residues. Between the trimmed V and J ends, which lost 4 bases and 1 base, there was a span of 22 bases. The germline V gene encodes CDR1 SGHDN and CDR2 FVKESK. CDR3 loop: CASSPQVVGRGVQETQYF. The CDR3 region has the DNA TGTGCCAGCAGCCCGCAAGTAGTGGGTCGCGGGGTCCAAGAGACCCAGTACTTC.

The chain recombines TRBV5-5 with TRBJ2-2; D not certain. Germline-derived CDR1 and CDR2 are SGHKS and YYEKEE (reference sequence). Trimming cost V 3 bases and J 8 bases, with 11 bases left between them. CDR3 length equals 13 residues. The CDR3 DNA reads as TGTGCCAGCAGCTACCTACTGGGTGGGGAGCTGTTTTTT. It translates to CASSYLLGGELFF.

The rearrangement links TRBV28 to TRBJ1-5; the match to TRBD1 covers 8 bases. The V segment lost 5 bases and the J segment 0 bases; nucleotides outside the gene matches: 9. The CDR3 has 17 residues. Germline CDR1 MDHEN, CDR2 SYDVKM. The CDR3 protein is CASSRTGLGGSNQPQHF. CDR3 coding DNA: TGTGCCAGCAGTCGGACAGGGCTGGGTGGTAGCAATCAGCCCCAGCATTTT.

On this clone itself: A much larger clone lies a single base off, so this may be a read error. The gene calls are TRBV6-6 and TRBJ1-2, with 7 bases fitting TRBD1. This CDR3 comprises 13 residues. Germline lookup yields CDR1 MNHNY and CDR2 SVGAGI (reference sequence). V dropped 6 bases and J dropped 2; count of bases not matched to a gene: 3. The CDR3 DNA reads TGTGCCAGCAGCACGGGACAGAACTATGGCTACACCTTC. This sequence encodes CASSTGQNYGYTF.

The chain joins TRBV28 to TRBJ1-2; D gene unclear. This CDR3 spans 14 amino acids. Deletions cut 5 bases from V and 4 bases from J, with 14 bases between. Germline-derived CDR1 and CDR2 are MDHEN and SYDVKM. CDR3 in DNA: TGTGCCAGCAGTCGATACATTAAGGGCTATGGCTACACCTTC. Protein sequence: CASSRYIKGYGYTF.

The chain links TRBV2 to TRBJ1-1, with 7 bases fitting TRBD1. Germline CDR1 is SNHLY and CDR2 is FYNNEI. The CDR3 runs to 12 residues. After removal of 6 bases from V and 10 bases from J, the junction contained 8 bases not matched to a gene. CDR3 sequence reads: CASSRTGQGAFF. CDR3 sequence (DNA): TGTGCCAGCAGCCGGACAGGTCAGGGAGCTTTCTTT.

The chain has TRBV7-9 and TRBJ2-1, with 10 bases matching TRBD2. J was trimmed by 7 bases and V by 4 bases; bases with no gene match: 7. Germline assignment: CDR1 SEHNR and CDR2 FQNEAQ (reference sequence). The CDR3 covers 15 residues. CDR3 nucleotides: TGTGCCAGCAGCTCAACGACTAGCGGGCCAAATGAGCAGTTCTTC. The encoded protein is CASSSTTSGPNEQFF.

The chain has TRBV5-1 and TRBJ2-7; D gene uncertain. Germline-derived CDR1 and CDR2 are SGHRS and YFSETQ. This CDR3 comprises 12 residues. V lost 0 bases, J lost 4 bases, and 5 bases lay in between. The CDR3 spells CASSLDQYEQYF. The DNA of the CDR3 is TGCGCCAGCAGCTTGGACCAGTACGAGCAGTACTTC.

V usage is TRBV21-1 and J usage is TRBJ2-7; the table's D call, TRBD1, was not checked against the DNA. TRBV21-1 is described as a pseudogene. The CDR3 totals 14 residues. DNA of the CDR3: TGTGCCAGCCACAGGGAATTCAGCCGCTACGAGCAGTACTTC. Amino acids: CASHREFSRYEQYF.

This chain uses TRBV27 with TRBJ2-2; the match to TRBD1 covers 10 bases. The CDR3 contains 14 residues. Trimming cost V 9 bases and J 4 bases; bases outside gene matches: 5. Germline CDR1 MNHEY, CDR2 SMNVEV (reference sequence). CDR3 in amino acids: CASIDRGLTGELFF. The CDR3 nucleotides are TGTGCCAGTATCGACAGGGGGCTCACCGGGGAGCTGTTTTTT.

The chain uses TRBV7-2 and TRBJ2-2; 8 bases are shared with TRBD1. Germline V gene lookup returns CDR1 SGHTA and CDR2 FQGNSA. With 5 bases clipped from V and 0 bases from J, the junction kept 14 bases outside the gene matches. This CDR3 region has 19 residues. The CDR3 here is CASSNRQGTSFSNTGELFF. CDR3 DNA sequence: TGTGCCAGCAGCAATCGACAGGGGACTTCCTTCTCGAACACCGGGGAGCTGTTTTTT.

This chain joins TRBV4-1 and TRBJ2-3; D gene ambiguous. This CDR3 comprises 13 residues. V was shortened by 0 bases and J by 5 bases, with 6 bases between the two germline ends. Germline CDR1 is MGHRA and CDR2 is YSYEKL. As DNA, the CDR3 is TGCGCCAGCAGCCAAGAGGCTAGAGATACGCAGTATTTT. Translation gives CASSQEARDTQYF.

This chain joins TRBV28 and TRBJ2-2; D remains unclear. This CDR3 region has 13 residues. V shed 6 bases and J shed 8 bases, with 13 bases lying between them. CDR1 is MDHEN and CDR2 is SYDVKM in the germline V gene. For the CDR3, the DNA is TGTGCCAGCAGCCCCCCTCATTTAGGGGAGCTGTTTTTT. The encoded protein is CASSPPHLGELFF. Supplemented by reference TRBV28 and TRBJ2-2, the full variable domain reads DVKVTQSSRYLVKRTGEKVFLECVQDMDHENMFWYRQDPGLGLRLIYFSYDVKMKEKGDIPEGYSVSREKKERFSLILESASTNQTSMYLCASSPPHLGELFFGEGSRLTVL.

This chain joins TRBV18 and TRBJ2-2; D is undetermined. The CDR3 covers 16 residues. Germline V CDR1 and CDR2: KGHSH, LQKENI. V was clipped by 2 bases and J by 7 bases, with 17 bases between them. CDR3 bases: TGTGCCAGCTCACCAGAGTCAAGACAACAAGGCGGGGAGCTGTTTTTT. This encodes CASSPESRQQGGELFF.

The CDR3 nucleotides are TGTGCCAGCAGCTTAGCAGCAGAAGGCAAAGGCTACACCTTC. It codes for CASSLAAEGKGYTF. The V gene is TRBV11-2, the J gene TRBJ1-2, with unresolved D. The CDR3 is 14 amino acids. Trimming stripped 1 base from V and 8 bases from J, with 14 bases between. Germline V CDR1 and CDR2: SGHAT, FQNNGV. Combining the CDR3 with reference TRBV11-2 and TRBJ1-2 gives the whole variable domain EAGVAQSPRYKIIEKRQSVAFWCNPISGHATLYWYQQILGQGPKLLIQFQNNGVVDDSQLPKDRFSAERLKGVDSTLKIQPAKLEDSAVYLCASSLAAEGKGYTFGSGTRLTVV.

This clone was seen a handful of times. The chain recombines TRBV5-8 with TRBJ2-5, with 7 nucleotides matching TRBD2. Unmatched junction bases numbered 6, after V lost 4 bases and J lost 3 bases. This CDR3 region has 14 residues. Germline lookup yields CDR1 SGHTS and CDR2 YDEGEE. CDR3 sequence: CASSRALAEETQYF. The CDR3 bases are TGTGCCAGCAGCCGAGCCCTAGCGGAAGAGACCCAGTACTTC. The full variable domain, in which reference TRBV5-8 and TRBJ2-5 provide the parts outside the CDR3, is EAGVTQSPTHLIKTRGQQATLRCSPISGHTSVYWYQQALGLGLQFLLWYDEGEERNRGNFPPRFSGRQFPNYSSELNVNALELEDSALYLCASSRALAEETQYFGPGTRLLVL.